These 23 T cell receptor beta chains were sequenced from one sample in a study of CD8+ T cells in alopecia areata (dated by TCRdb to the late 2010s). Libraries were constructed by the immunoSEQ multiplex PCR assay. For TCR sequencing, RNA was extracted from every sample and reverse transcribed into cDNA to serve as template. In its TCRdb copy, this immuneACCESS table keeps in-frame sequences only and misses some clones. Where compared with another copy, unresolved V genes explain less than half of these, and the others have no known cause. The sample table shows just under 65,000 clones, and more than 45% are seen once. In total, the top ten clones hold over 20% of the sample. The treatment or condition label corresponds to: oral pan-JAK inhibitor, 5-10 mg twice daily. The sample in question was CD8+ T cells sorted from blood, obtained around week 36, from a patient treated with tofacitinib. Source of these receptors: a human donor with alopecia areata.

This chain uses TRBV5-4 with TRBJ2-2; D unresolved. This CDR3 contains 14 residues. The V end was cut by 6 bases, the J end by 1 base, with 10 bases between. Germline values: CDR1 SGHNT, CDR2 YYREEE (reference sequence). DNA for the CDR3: TGTGCCAGCAACCTATGGGGGAACACCGGGGAGCTGTTTTTT. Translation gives CASNLWGNTGELFF.

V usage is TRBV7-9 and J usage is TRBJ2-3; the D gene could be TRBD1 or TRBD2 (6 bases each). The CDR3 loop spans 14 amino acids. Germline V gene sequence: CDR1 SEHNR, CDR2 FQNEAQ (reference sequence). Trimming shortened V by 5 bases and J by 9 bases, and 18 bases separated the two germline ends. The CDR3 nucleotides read TGTGCCAGCAGCCCACACCGTTCGGGGGCGACGCAGTATTTT. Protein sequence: CASSPHRSGATQYF.

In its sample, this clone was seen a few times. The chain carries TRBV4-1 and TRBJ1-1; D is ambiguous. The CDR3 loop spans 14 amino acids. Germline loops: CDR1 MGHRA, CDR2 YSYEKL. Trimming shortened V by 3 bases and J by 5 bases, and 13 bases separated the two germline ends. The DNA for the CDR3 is TGCGCCAGCAGCCAGATTGGGCTAAAGACTGAAGCTTTCTTT. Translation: CASSQIGLKTEAFF.

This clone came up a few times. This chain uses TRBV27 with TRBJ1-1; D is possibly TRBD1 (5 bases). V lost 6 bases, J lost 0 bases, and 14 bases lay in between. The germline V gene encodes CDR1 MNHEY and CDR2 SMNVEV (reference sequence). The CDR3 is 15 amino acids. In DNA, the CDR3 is TGTGCCAGCAGCCCTCCGGGACGGATGAACACTGAAGCTTTCTTT. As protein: CASSPPGRMNTEAFF.

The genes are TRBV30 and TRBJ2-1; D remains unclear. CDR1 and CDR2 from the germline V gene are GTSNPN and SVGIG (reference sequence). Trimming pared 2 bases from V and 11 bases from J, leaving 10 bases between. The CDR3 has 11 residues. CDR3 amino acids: CAWSYGPQQFF. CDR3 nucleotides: TGTGCCTGGAGTTACGGACCCCAGCAGTTCTTC.

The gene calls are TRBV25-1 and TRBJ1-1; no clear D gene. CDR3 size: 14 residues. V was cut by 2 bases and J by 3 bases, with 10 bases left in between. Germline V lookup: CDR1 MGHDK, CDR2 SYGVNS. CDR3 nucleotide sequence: TGTGCCAGCAGTGAAAAGCTGGGAGACACTGAAGCTTTCTTT. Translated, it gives CASSEKLGDTEAFF.

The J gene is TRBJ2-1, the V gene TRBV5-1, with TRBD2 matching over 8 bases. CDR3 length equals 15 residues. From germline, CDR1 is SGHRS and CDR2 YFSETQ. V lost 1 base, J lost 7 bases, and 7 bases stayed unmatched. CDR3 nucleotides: TGCGCCAGCAGCTTGACTTCTAGCGGGTGGAATGAGCAGTTCTTC. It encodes CASSLTSSGWNEQFF.

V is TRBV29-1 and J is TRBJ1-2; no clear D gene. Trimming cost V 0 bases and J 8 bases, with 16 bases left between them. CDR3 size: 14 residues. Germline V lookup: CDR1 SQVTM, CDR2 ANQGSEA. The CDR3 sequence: CSVEDLPPNGGYTF. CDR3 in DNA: TGCAGCGTTGAAGATCTTCCCCCTAACGGCGGCTACACCTTC.

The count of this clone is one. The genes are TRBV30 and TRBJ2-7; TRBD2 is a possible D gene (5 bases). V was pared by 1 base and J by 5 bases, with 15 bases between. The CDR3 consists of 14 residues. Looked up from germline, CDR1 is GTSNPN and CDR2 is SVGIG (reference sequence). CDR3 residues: CAWSGAGSPHEQYF. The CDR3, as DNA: TGTGCCTGGAGTGGTGCGGGCTCCCCCCACGAGCAGTACTTC. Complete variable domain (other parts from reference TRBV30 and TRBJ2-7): SQTIHQWPATLVQPVGSPLSLECTVEGTSNPNLYWYRQAAGRGLQLLFYSVGIGQISSEVPQNLSASRPQDRQFILSSKKLLLSDSGFYLCAWSGAGSPHEQYFGPGTRLTVT.

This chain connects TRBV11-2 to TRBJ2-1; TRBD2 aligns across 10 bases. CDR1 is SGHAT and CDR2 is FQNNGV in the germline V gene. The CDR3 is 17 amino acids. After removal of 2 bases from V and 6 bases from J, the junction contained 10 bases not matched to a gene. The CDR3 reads CASSLIASGSRRNEQFF. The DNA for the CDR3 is TGTGCCAGCAGCTTAATAGCTAGCGGGAGCCGCCGCAATGAGCAGTTCTTC.

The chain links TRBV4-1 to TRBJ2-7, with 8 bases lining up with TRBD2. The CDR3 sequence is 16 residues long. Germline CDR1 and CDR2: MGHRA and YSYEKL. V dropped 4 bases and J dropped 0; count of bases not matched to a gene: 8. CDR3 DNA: TGCGCCAGCAGCCGCGCCGGGACTAGGGGCTCCTACGAGCAGTACTTC. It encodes CASSRAGTRGSYEQYF.

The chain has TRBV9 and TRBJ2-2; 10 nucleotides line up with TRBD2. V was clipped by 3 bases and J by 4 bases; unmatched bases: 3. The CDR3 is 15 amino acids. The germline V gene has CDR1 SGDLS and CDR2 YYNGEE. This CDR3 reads CASSASGSGTGELFF. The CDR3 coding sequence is TGTGCCAGCAGCGCTAGCGGGAGCGGCACCGGGGAGCTGTTTTTT. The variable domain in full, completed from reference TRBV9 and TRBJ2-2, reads DSGVTQTPKHLITATGQRVTLRCSPRSGDLSVYWYQQSLDQGLQFLIQYYNGEERAKGNILERFSAQQFPDLHSELNLSSLELGDSALYFCASSASGSGTGELFFGEGSRLTVL.

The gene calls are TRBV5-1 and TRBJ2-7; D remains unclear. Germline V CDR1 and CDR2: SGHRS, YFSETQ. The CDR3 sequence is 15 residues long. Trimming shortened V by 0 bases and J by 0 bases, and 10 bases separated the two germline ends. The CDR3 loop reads CASSLAHSSSYEQYF. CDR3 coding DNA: TGCGCCAGCAGCTTGGCTCACTCAAGCTCCTACGAGCAGTACTTC.

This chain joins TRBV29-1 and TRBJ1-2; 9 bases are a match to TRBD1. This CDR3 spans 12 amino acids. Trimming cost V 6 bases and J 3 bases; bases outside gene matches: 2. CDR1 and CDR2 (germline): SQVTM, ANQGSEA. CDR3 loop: CSVRTGDYGYTF. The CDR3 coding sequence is TGCAGCGTCAGGACAGGGGACTATGGCTACACCTTC.

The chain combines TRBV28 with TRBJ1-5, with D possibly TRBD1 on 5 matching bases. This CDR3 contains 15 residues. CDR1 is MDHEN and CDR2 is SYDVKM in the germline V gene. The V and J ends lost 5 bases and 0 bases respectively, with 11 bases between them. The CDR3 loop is CASSLKGYSNQPQHF. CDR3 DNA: TGTGCCAGCAGTCTCAAGGGGTATAGCAATCAGCCCCAGCATTTT.

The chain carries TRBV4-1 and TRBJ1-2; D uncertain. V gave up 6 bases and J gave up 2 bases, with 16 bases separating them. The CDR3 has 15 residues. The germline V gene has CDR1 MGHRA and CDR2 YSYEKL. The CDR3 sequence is CASRHEPTGNYGYTF. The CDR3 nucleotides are TGCGCCAGCAGACACGAGCCGACGGGAAACTATGGCTACACCTTC.

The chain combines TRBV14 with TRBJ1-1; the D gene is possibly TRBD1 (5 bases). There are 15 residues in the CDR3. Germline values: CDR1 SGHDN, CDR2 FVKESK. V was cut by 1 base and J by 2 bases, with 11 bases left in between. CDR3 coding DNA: TGTGCCAGCAGCCAAGTAGGCGGGGGTAACACTGAAGCTTTCTTT. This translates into CASSQVGGGNTEAFF. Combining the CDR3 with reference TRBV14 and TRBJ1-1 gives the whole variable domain EAGVTQFPSHSVIEKGQTVTLRCDPISGHDNLYWYRRVMGKEIKFLLHFVKESKQDESGMPNNRFLAERTGGTYSTLKVQPAELEDSGVYFCASSQVGGGNTEAFFGQGTRLTVV.

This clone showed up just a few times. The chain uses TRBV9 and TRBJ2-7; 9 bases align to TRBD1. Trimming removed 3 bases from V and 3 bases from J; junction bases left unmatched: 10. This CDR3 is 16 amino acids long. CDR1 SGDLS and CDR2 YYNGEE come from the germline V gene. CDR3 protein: CASSEGTGHAGYEQYF. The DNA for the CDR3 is TGTGCCAGCAGCGAGGGGACAGGGCATGCGGGCTACGAGCAGTACTTC.

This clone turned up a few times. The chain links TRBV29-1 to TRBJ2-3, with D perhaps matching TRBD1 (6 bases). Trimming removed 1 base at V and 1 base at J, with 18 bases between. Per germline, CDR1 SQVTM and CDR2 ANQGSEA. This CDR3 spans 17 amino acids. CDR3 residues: CSVEGTAGDGGTDTQYF. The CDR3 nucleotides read TGCAGCGTTGAAGGCACTGCAGGGGATGGAGGCACAGATACGCAGTATTTT.

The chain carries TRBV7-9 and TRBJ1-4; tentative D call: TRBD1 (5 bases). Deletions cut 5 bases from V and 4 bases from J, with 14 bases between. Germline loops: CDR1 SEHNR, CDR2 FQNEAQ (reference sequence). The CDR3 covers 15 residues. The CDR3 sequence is CASSAPGRINEKLFF. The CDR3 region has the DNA TGTGCCAGCAGCGCACCGGGACGGATTAATGAAAAACTGTTTTTT.

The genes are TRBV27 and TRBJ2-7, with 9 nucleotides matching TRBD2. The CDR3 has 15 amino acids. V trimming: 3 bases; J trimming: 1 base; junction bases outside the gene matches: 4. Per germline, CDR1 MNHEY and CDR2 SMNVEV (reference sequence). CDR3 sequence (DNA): TGTGCCAGCAGTTTCTCAGCGGGGGGATCCTACGAGCAGTACTTC. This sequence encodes CASSFSAGGSYEQYF.

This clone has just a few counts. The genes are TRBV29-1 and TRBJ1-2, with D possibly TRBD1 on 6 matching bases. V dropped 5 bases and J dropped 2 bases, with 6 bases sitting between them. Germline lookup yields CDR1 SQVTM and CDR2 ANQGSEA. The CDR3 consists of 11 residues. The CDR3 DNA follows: TGCAGCGTTCAGGGGAACTATGGCTACACCTTC. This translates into CSVQGNYGYTF.

CDR3 protein: CASSRSGNQPQHF. CDR3 sequence (DNA): TGTGCCAGCAGTCGTTCCGGGAATCAGCCCCAGCATTTT. V is TRBV25-1 and J is TRBJ1-5; no clear D gene. This CDR3 spans 13 amino acids. The ends were cut back, 5 bases at V and 4 bases at J, with 9 bases in the middle. The germline V gene encodes CDR1 MGHDK and CDR2 SYGVNS.